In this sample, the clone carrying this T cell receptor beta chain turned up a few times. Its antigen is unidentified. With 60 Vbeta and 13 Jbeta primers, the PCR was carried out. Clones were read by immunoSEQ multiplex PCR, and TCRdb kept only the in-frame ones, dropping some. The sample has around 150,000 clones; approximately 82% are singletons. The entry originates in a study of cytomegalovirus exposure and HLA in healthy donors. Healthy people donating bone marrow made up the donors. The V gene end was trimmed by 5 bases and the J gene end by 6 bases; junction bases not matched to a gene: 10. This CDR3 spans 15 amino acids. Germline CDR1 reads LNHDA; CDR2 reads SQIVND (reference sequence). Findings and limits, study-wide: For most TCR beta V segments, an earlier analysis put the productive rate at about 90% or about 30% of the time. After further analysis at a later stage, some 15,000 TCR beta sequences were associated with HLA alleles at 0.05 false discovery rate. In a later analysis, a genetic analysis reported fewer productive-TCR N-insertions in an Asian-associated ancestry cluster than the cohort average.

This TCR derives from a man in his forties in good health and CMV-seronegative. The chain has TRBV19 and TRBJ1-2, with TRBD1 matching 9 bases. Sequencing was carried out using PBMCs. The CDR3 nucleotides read TGTGCCAGTAGTCCCACGGGACAGGGAGTAGATGGCTACACCTTC. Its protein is CASSPTGQGVDGYTF.